This T cell receptor (beta chain) was identified during a study of shared clonotypes between healthy human individuals. TCRdb keeps only in-frame clones here, not all; method: immunoSEQ multiplex PCR. The sample has about 110,000 clones, over 65% seen once; the top ten hold about 24%. The healthy adult donors were HIV-negative and reported no recent acute infections or vaccinations. This clone was detected only a few times. The antigen remains unidentified. The study's findings and limits: It was only blood that was sampled, and tissue repertoires likely differ.

Specimen: memory CD8+ T cells sorted from blood. Subset denoted: CD45RO+ cells pooled with CCR7-negative TemRA cells. The receptor comes from a woman in her thirties in good health.

In DNA, the CDR3 is TGCGCCAGCAGCCAAGATTGGGGCCGCATGAACACTGAAGCTTTCTTT. Protein product: CASSQDWGRMNTEAFF. V and J are TRBV4-1 and TRBJ1-1; D is possibly TRBD1 (5 bases). Trimming shortened V by 0 bases and J by 0 bases, and 11 bases separated the two germline ends. Germline V gene lookup returns CDR1 MGHRA and CDR2 YSYEKL. The CDR3 covers 16 residues.